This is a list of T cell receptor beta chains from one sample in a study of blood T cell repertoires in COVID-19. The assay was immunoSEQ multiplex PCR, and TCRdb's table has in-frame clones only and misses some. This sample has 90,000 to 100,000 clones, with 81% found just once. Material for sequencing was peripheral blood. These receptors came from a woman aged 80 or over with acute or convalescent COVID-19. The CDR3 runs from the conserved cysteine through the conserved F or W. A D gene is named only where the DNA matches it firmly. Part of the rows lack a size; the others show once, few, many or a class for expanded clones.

cdr3_nt: TGTGCCAGTAGGCCCCAGGAGGGGTGGTATGGCTACACCTTC; cdr3_aa: CASRPQEGWYGYTF; j_call: TRBJ1-2; d_call: NA; clone_size: NA; v_call: TRBV19
cdr3_nt: TGTGCCAGCTCACTAGCGGGACAAGAAGCTTTCTTT; cdr3_aa: CASSLAGQEAFF; j_call: TRBJ1-1; d_call: NA; clone_size: NA; v_call: TRBV18
cdr3_nt: TGTGCCAGCAGCTTAGTGACAGGGAACACTGAAGCTTTCTTT; cdr3_aa: CASSLVTGNTEAFF; j_call: TRBJ1-1; d_call: NA; clone_size: NA; v_call: TRBV7-8
cdr3_nt: TGTGCCAGCAGTGGCGGGCTGCAGCGGGGGGGAAACTTC; cdr3_aa: CASSGGLQRGGNF; j_call: TRBJ2-7; d_call: TRBD2; clone_size: NA; v_call: TRBV2
cdr3_nt: TGTGCCAGCAGTTACAGGGACAGGGCACCCCTCCACTTT; cdr3_aa: CASSYRDRAPLHF; j_call: TRBJ1-6; d_call: TRBD1; clone_size: NA; v_call: TRBV6-5
cdr3_nt: TGTGCCAGCAGTTTATTACAGGGTGGCTCACCCCTCCACTTT; cdr3_aa: CASSLLQGGSPLHF; j_call: TRBJ1-6; d_call: NA; clone_size: NA; v_call: TRBV28
cdr3_nt: TGTGCCAGTAGCTGGACAGAATCCTACAATGAGCAGTTCTTC; cdr3_aa: CASSWTESYNEQFF; j_call: TRBJ2-1; d_call: NA; clone_size: few; v_call: TRBV19
cdr3_nt: TGCGCCAGCAGCCCCACCGGACAGTCCTCTAACTATGGCTACACCTTC; cdr3_aa: CASSPTGQSSNYGYTF; j_call: TRBJ1-2; d_call: NA; clone_size: NA; v_call: TRBV4-3
cdr3_nt: TGTGCCAGCAGCCCCCGGGAGAATTCACCCCTCCACTTT; cdr3_aa: CASSPRENSPLHF; j_call: TRBJ1-6; d_call: NA; clone_size: NA; v_call: TRBV7-9
cdr3_nt: TGTGCCAGTAGTATATGGATTATGCACACCGGGACTAGCGGGGGGGCCTTGCCCAATGAGCAGTTCTTC; cdr3_aa: CASSIWIMHTGTSGGALPNEQFF; j_call: TRBJ2-1; d_call: TRBD2; clone_size: NA; v_call: TRBV19
cdr3_nt: TGTGCCAGCAGCGTCCGGGACACTCATCAGCCCCAGCATTTT; cdr3_aa: CASSVRDTHQPQHF; j_call: TRBJ1-5; d_call: NA; clone_size: NA; v_call: TRBV9
cdr3_nt: TGTGCCAGTAGTCCTATTCGGGGACAGGGTCTGCGGGGCTACACCTTC; cdr3_aa: CASSPIRGQGLRGYTF; j_call: TRBJ1-2; d_call: TRBD1; clone_size: NA; v_call: TRBV19
cdr3_nt: TGTGCCAGCAGCTTAGATCACGGAGCGAACACTGAAGCTTTCTTT; cdr3_aa: CASSLDHGANTEAFF; j_call: TRBJ1-1; d_call: NA; clone_size: few; v_call: TRBV11-3
cdr3_nt: TGCGCCAGCAGCTCGGACAGCAAGGGGGGCTACACCTTC; cdr3_aa: CASSSDSKGGYTF; j_call: TRBJ1-2; d_call: NA; clone_size: few; v_call: TRBV5-1
cdr3_nt: TGTGCCAGTAAAGACCAAGGACAGGGGGCATTCGGGCCCCAGCATTTT; cdr3_aa: CASKDQGQGAFGPQHF; j_call: TRBJ1-5; d_call: TRBD1; clone_size: NA; v_call: TRBV19
cdr3_nt: TGTGCCAGCACGTACAGGGGGGCCGACACCGGGGAGCTGTTTTTT; cdr3_aa: CASTYRGADTGELFF; j_call: TRBJ2-2; d_call: TRBD1; clone_size: NA; v_call: TRBV2
cdr3_nt: TGTGCCAGCAGCTCCGCCCGGGACTCTCCAGGGGCTTTCTTT; cdr3_aa: CASSSARDSPGAFF; j_call: TRBJ1-1; d_call: NA; clone_size: NA; v_call: TRBV6-5
cdr3_nt: TGTGCCAGCAGCTCGACAGGGAAGCGCACCGGGGAGCTGTTTTTT; cdr3_aa: CASSSTGKRTGELFF; j_call: TRBJ2-2; d_call: TRBD1; clone_size: once; v_call: TRBV5-8
cdr3_nt: TGTGCCAGCAGCTTTTCGTCGGGACTAGCGGGGGGCAATGAGCAGTTCTTC; cdr3_aa: CASSFSSGLAGGNEQFF; j_call: TRBJ2-1; d_call: TRBD2; clone_size: NA; v_call: TRBV5-4
cdr3_nt: TGTGCCAGCAGTGAATCGGGGTATAGCAATCAGCCCCAGCATTTT; cdr3_aa: CASSESGYSNQPQHF; j_call: TRBJ1-5; d_call: NA; clone_size: NA; v_call: TRBV2
cdr3_nt: TGTGCCAGCAGCTTGATGCAGGGGGGAAGTGGCTACACCTTC; cdr3_aa: CASSLMQGGSGYTF; j_call: TRBJ1-2; d_call: TRBD1; clone_size: NA; v_call: TRBV5-4
cdr3_nt: TGTGCCAGCAGGAACCAGGGCAGTACTAATGAAAAACTGTTTTTT; cdr3_aa: CASRNQGSTNEKLFF; j_call: TRBJ1-4; d_call: NA; clone_size: NA; v_call: TRBV6-4
cdr3_nt: TGCAGCGTGATCTTCCTATACGAGCAGTACTTC; cdr3_aa: CSVIFLYEQYF; j_call: TRBJ2-7; d_call: NA; clone_size: NA; v_call: TRBV29-1
cdr3_nt: TGTGCCAGCAGTGAAGTTATGGGGGCCCCTTATGGCTACACCTTC; cdr3_aa: CASSEVMGAPYGYTF; j_call: TRBJ1-2; d_call: NA; clone_size: NA; v_call: TRBV6-1
cdr3_nt: TGTGCCAGCAGCCCCCGGGGTACGGGGTGGGATGAGCAGTTCTTC; cdr3_aa: CASSPRGTGWDEQFF; j_call: TRBJ2-1; d_call: NA; clone_size: NA; v_call: TRBV9
cdr3_nt: TGTGCCAGCGGGGGGAGAAACACCATATATTTT; cdr3_aa: CASGGRNTIYF; j_call: TRBJ1-3; d_call: NA; clone_size: NA; v_call: TRBV2
cdr3_nt: TGTGCCAGCAGCCAAGGCACCGGGACAGGGACAGATACGCAGTATTTT; cdr3_aa: CASSQGTGTGTDTQYF; j_call: TRBJ2-3; d_call: TRBD1; clone_size: NA; v_call: TRBV3-1/TRBV3-2
cdr3_nt: TGCAGCGTTTCTCAGGCGACTGAAGCTTTCTTT; cdr3_aa: CSVSQATEAFF; j_call: TRBJ1-1; d_call: NA; clone_size: NA; v_call: TRBV29-1
cdr3_nt: TGTGCCAGCAGCTTAGCAGGGGTTCTAGATACGCAGTATTTT; cdr3_aa: CASSLAGVLDTQYF; j_call: TRBJ2-3; d_call: NA; clone_size: NA; v_call: TRBV7-9
cdr3_nt: TGTGCCAGCAGCGATGGCCCGCGGGAGACCCAGTACTTC; cdr3_aa: CASSDGPRETQYF; j_call: TRBJ2-5; d_call: NA; clone_size: NA; v_call: TRBV5-6
cdr3_nt: TGTGCCAGCAGTGTCGGGACTAGCGGCCAAGAGACCCAGTACTTC; cdr3_aa: CASSVGTSGQETQYF; j_call: TRBJ2-5; d_call: TRBD2; clone_size: NA; v_call: TRBV2
cdr3_nt: TGTGCCAGCAGCTTAGCGGGTCGGACTGAAGCTTTCTTT; cdr3_aa: CASSLAGRTEAFF; j_call: TRBJ1-1; d_call: NA; clone_size: NA; v_call: TRBV11-3
cdr3_nt: TGTGCCAGCAGTTTATGGGGGGCAGATACGCAGTATTTT; cdr3_aa: CASSLWGADTQYF; j_call: TRBJ2-3; d_call: NA; clone_size: once; v_call: TRBV27
cdr3_nt: TGTGCCAGCAGCTTCGGGACAGGGGGCTTCTATGGCTACACCTTC; cdr3_aa: CASSFGTGGFYGYTF; j_call: TRBJ1-2; d_call: TRBD1; clone_size: few; v_call: TRBV7-9
cdr3_nt: TGTGCCAGCAGTCCCCCGCGGGGCGGGGAGACCCAGTACTTC; cdr3_aa: CASSPPRGGETQYF; j_call: TRBJ2-5; d_call: NA; clone_size: few; v_call: TRBV7-9
cdr3_nt: TGTGCCAGTAGTATGTACACTAGCGGGGGGGCAGGAGAGACCCAGTACTTC; cdr3_aa: CASSMYTSGGAGETQYF; j_call: TRBJ2-5; d_call: TRBD2; clone_size: NA; v_call: TRBV19
cdr3_nt: TGTGCCAGCAGTTTGCGGGACAGTTTGTATGGCTACACCTTC; cdr3_aa: CASSLRDSLYGYTF; j_call: TRBJ1-2; d_call: TRBD1; clone_size: NA; v_call: TRBV28
cdr3_nt: TGTGCCAGCAGCTTAGCCTGGGGGCAGACCGTCTACGAGCAGTACTTC; cdr3_aa: CASSLAWGQTVYEQYF; j_call: TRBJ2-7; d_call: NA; clone_size: NA; v_call: TRBV7-2
cdr3_nt: TGTGCCAGTCGCCCGGGACAGGGACGAGGGGCTGGAAACACCATATATTTT; cdr3_aa: CASRPGQGRGAGNTIYF; j_call: TRBJ1-3; d_call: TRBD1; clone_size: once; v_call: TRBV27
cdr3_nt: TGTGCCAGCAGTTCTGGGGACAGACTACTGGAGCAGTACTTC; cdr3_aa: CASSSGDRLLEQYF; j_call: TRBJ2-7; d_call: TRBD1; clone_size: NA; v_call: TRBV27
cdr3_nt: TGTGCCAGCAATCCGGGACTAGCGGCCCGCACAGATACGCAGTATTTT; cdr3_aa: CASNPGLAARTDTQYF; j_call: TRBJ2-3; d_call: TRBD2; clone_size: NA; v_call: TRBV2
cdr3_nt: TGTGCCAGCAGCTTAGCGCACGGTAATGGCTACACCTTC; cdr3_aa: CASSLAHGNGYTF; j_call: TRBJ1-2; d_call: NA; clone_size: NA; v_call: TRBV7-2
cdr3_nt: TGTGCCTGGAGCAAACGGGGGGATCAGCCCCAGCATTTT; cdr3_aa: CAWSKRGDQPQHF; j_call: TRBJ1-5; d_call: NA; clone_size: once; v_call: TRBV30
cdr3_nt: TGCGCCAGCAGCTTGGTGGGGGACAGGGAGGGAGCTTTCTTT; cdr3_aa: CASSLVGDREGAFF; j_call: TRBJ1-1; d_call: TRBD1; clone_size: few; v_call: TRBV5-1
cdr3_nt: TGTGCCAGCAGCGTAGCTGGAAGGGTTGGGACTAGCGGGGGGGCCAGAGATACGCAGTATTTT; cdr3_aa: CASSVAGRVGTSGGARDTQYF; j_call: TRBJ2-3; d_call: TRBD2; clone_size: NA; v_call: TRBV9
cdr3_nt: TGCAGTGCGCGCAGGGGATTAGAAGCTTTCTTT; cdr3_aa: CSARRGLEAFF; j_call: TRBJ1-1; d_call: NA; clone_size: NA; v_call: TRBV20-1
cdr3_nt: TGTGCCAGCAGCTACTGGTTGGTGAGCAGGGGAACTAATGAAAAACTGTTTTTT; cdr3_aa: CASSYWLVSRGTNEKLFF; j_call: TRBJ1-4; d_call: NA; clone_size: NA; v_call: TRBV5-6
cdr3_nt: TGTGCCAGCAGTTATTTCCGGACAGGGCCTACGAACACTGAAGCTTTCTTT; cdr3_aa: CASSYFRTGPTNTEAFF; j_call: TRBJ1-1; d_call: TRBD1; clone_size: NA; v_call: TRBV6-2/TRBV6-3